Below, one T cell receptor (beta chain) is given with its context. The antigen is undetermined. The entry originates in a study of cytomegalovirus exposure and HLA in healthy donors. Study findings and constraints: A few chains tied to CMV proved CMV antigen-specific in vitro. Within an earlier analysis, most TCR beta V segments proved productive either about 87% or about 30% of the time.

Vbeta (60) and Jbeta (13) primers were used in the PCR. Original handling: Later analysis identified 80 million to 85 million unique TCR beta chains, approximately 11 million shared. The protocol was immunoSEQ multiplex PCR, while the TCRdb copy is restricted to in-frame clones and leaves out a portion. V and J calls plus clone size are reproduced from that table; the DNA served to infer D and trimming. Altogether about 55,000 clones are present, approximately 71% being singletons, with the ten largest covering about 37%. Trimming took 6 bases from V and 4 from J, leaving 9 bases between them. CDR1 is MNHEY, CDR2 SVGAGI, per germline. CDR3 length: 12 residues.

The TCR originated in a man aged 40-49 years in good health and CMV-seropositive. Sequencing used PBMCs. This chain joins TRBV6-5 and TRBJ1-2, with D maybe TRBD1 (5 bases). The CDR3 DNA reads TGTGCCAGCAGAAGGGGCGGCTATGGCTACACCTTC. Protein sequence: CASRRGGYGYTF.